The clone carrying this T cell receptor beta chain was detected many times. The data derive from a study of regulatory T cells in long-lasting Graves disease. This CDR3 region has 16 residues. Germline V gives CDR1 SGHTA, CDR2 FQGNSA. V was trimmed by 5 bases and J by 0 bases, leaving 14 bases between them. Time point here: newly diagnosed GD, antithyroid drugs for less than 3 months. From PBMCs, RNA was extracted and then used to make the TCR library. TCR beta libraries were built with iRepertoire HTBI primers and Arm-PCR of CDR3 regions. MiXCR, applied by TCRdb to the multiplex PCR reads, yields one record per CDR3 protein. The sample yields about 450,000 distinct CDR3 sequences, about 15% seen once. This sample also appeared in a second study, on T cells in Graves' hyperthyroidism and ophthalmopathy. This second study notes: The TCR CDR3 first-round RT-PCR relied on the HTBI primer set. Ophthalmopathy was separated from stable hyperthyroidism by a 13 V-J model.

The sequence came from a woman under 40 with Graves disease. This chain uses TRBV7-2 with TRBJ2-1; D is uncertain. The material was peripheral blood mononuclear cells (PBMCs), obtained at new diagnosis, from a patient treated with antithyroid drugs. As DNA, the CDR3 is TGTGCCAGCAGCCGACGCGACCGCAGCTCCTACAATGAGCAGTTCTTC. Translation gives CASSRRDRSSYNEQFF.